This entry lists 19 T cell receptor beta chains sequenced from one sample in a study of early T cells in non-severe SARS-CoV-2 infection. A single record per CDR3 protein comes from TCRdb applying MiXCR to the 5' RACE reads. The table shows about 21,000 distinct CDR3 sequences, with 4.5% to 6% occurring only once. Here the sequenced sample was whole blood, taken at baseline. The origin of the receptors is an adult who was a healthcare worker with PCR-confirmed SARS-CoV-2 infection or an uninfected control (not recorded which).

This clonotype has a handful of counts. J is TRBJ2-3 and V is TRBV24-1; no clear D. The germline CDR1 and CDR2 sequences are KGHDR and SFDVKD. Trimming took off 0 bases at V and 4 bases at J, with 10 bases between the two ends. This CDR3 comprises 15 residues. The CDR3 here is CATSDLRARSDTQYF. The CDR3 DNA follows: TGTGCCACCAGTGATTTGAGGGCAAGGTCAGATACGCAGTATTTT.

This chain uses TRBV2 with TRBJ2-5; D remains ambiguous. This CDR3 has 11 residues. Germline values: CDR1 SNHLY, CDR2 FYNNEI. V lost 7 bases, J lost 6 bases, and 9 bases lay in between. The CDR3 protein is CASTVSKTQYF. CDR3 DNA: TGTGCCAGCACCGTATCAAAGACCCAGTACTTC.

This clonotype was detected ten times or more. The chain uses TRBV6-2 or TRBV6-3 and TRBJ1-3; tentative D call: TRBD1 (5 bases). The CDR3 runs to 14 residues. Looked up from germline, CDR1 is MNHEY and CDR2 is SVGEGT. Between the trimmed V and J ends, which lost 2 bases and 2 bases, there was a span of 7 bases. CDR3 amino acids: CASSYGGTGNTIYF. The CDR3 coding sequence is TGTGCCAGCAGTTACGGGGGAACTGGAAACACCATATATTTT.

The table lists this clonotype with many counts. The rearrangement joins TRBV4-1 to TRBJ1-1; TRBD1 agrees at 7 bases. The V gene end was trimmed by 1 base and the J gene end by 1 base; junction bases not matched to a gene: 12. Germline-derived CDR1 and CDR2 are MGHRA and YSYEKL. The CDR3 totals 18 residues. The CDR3 sequence: CASSQAGDRVGWNTEAFF. The CDR3 region has the DNA TGCGCCAGCAGCCAAGCGGGTGACAGGGTCGGGTGGAACACTGAAGCTTTCTTT.

This chain joins TRBV3-1 and TRBJ1-5; no firm D call. Germline V gives CDR1 LGHDT, CDR2 YNNKEL (reference sequence). Trimming removed 0 bases from V and 3 bases from J, with 12 bases in between. The CDR3 sequence is 16 residues long. CDR3 DNA: TGTGCCAGCAGCCAAGAGAGCGCGGCACCCAATCAGCCCCAGCATTTT. This translates into CASSQESAAPNQPQHF.

By sample fraction, this clonotype is medium-sized. This chain links TRBV19 with TRBJ2-1; the D gene is possibly TRBD2 (6 bases). The V gene lost 3 bases and the J gene lost 7 bases, with 10 bases spanning the gap. CDR3 size: 13 residues. CDR1 is LNHDA and CDR2 is SQIVND in the germline V gene (reference sequence). As DNA, the CDR3 is TGTGCCAGTAGTATTCGGGGGAAGAATGAGCAGTTCTTC. Translating it yields CASSIRGKNEQFF.

CDR3 protein: CASSVRIDTEAFF. CDR3 coding DNA: TGCGCCAGCAGTGTTAGAATAGACACTGAAGCTTTCTTT. This chain joins TRBV10-2 and TRBJ1-1; no firm D call. Germline values: CDR1 WSHSY, CDR2 SAAADI. Trimming removed 4 bases at V and 3 bases at J, with 9 bases between. The CDR3 length is 13 residues.

This clonotype was recorded many times. This rearrangement joins TRBV3-1 to TRBJ2-7; D possibly uses TRBD1 or TRBD2 (5 bases each). Between the trimmed V and J ends, which lost 4 bases and 2 bases, there was a span of 12 bases. Germline-derived CDR1 and CDR2 are LGHDT and YNNKEL (reference sequence). CDR3 length: 14 amino acids. The CDR3 nucleotides are TGTGCCAGCAGCCTCGGGGCAGGTGCCTACGAGCAGTACTTC. Encoded protein: CASSLGAGAYEQYF.

This clonotype was counted many times. The J gene is TRBJ1-3, the V gene TRBV7-9; a possible D gene is TRBD1 (6 bases). With 5 bases removed from V and 8 bases from J, the gap between germline ends came to 19 bases. The V gene's germline CDR1 is SEHNR and CDR2 FQNEAQ (reference sequence). The CDR3 loop spans 15 amino acids. CDR3 sequence reads: CASSKGVQKGDTIYF. DNA for the CDR3: TGTGCCAGCAGCAAGGGGGTTCAGAAGGGCGACACCATATATTTT.

This clonotype was counted many times. This chain links TRBV11-2 with TRBJ2-3; possible D gene TRBD1, 6 bases. CDR3 size: 14 residues. Germline CDR1 is SGHAT and CDR2 is FQNNGV. The ends were cut back, 3 bases at V and 7 bases at J, with 14 bases in the middle. Here the CDR3 reads CASSLARDMYTQYF. The DNA of the CDR3 is TGTGCCAGCAGCTTGGCCCGGGACATGTATACGCAGTATTTT.

In this sample, this clonotype turned up many times. The J gene is TRBJ1-2, the V gene TRBV7-2; unclear D gene. This CDR3 comprises 14 residues. The V gene's germline CDR1 is SGHTA and CDR2 FQGNSA. V lost 2 bases and J 5 bases, leaving 12 bases between the germline ends. The CDR3 DNA is TGTGCCAGCAGCTTAAGTCCGGGAACATATGGCTACACCTTC. It encodes CASSLSPGTYGYTF.

V is TRBV18 and J is TRBJ1-6, with D possibly TRBD1 on 6 matching bases. Trimming cost V 1 base and J 5 bases, with 12 bases left between them. Germline CDR1 and CDR2: KGHSH and LQKENI. The CDR3 runs 16 residues. The DNA for the CDR3 is TGTGCCAGCTCACCACTCGGGGGGCACAATAATTCACCCCTCCACTTT. Residues: CASSPLGGHNNSPLHF.

This clonotype was seen ten or more times. V and J are TRBV20-1 and TRBJ1-1, with 12 bases matching TRBD1. There are 14 residues in the CDR3. V gave up 5 bases and J gave up 6 bases; unmatched junction bases: 7. Germline V gene sequence: CDR1 DFQATT, CDR2 SNEGSKA (reference sequence). CDR3 nucleotide sequence: TGCAGTGCTCCTTGGGACAGGGGGCCTGCTGAAGCTTTCTTT. Its protein product is CSAPWDRGPAEAFF.

This clonotype was observed many times. This chain uses TRBV7-2 with TRBJ1-2; D not certain. The V and J ends lost 2 bases and 7 bases respectively, with 11 bases between them. The germline CDR1 and CDR2 sequences are SGHTA and FQGNSA. The CDR3 sequence is 13 residues long. CDR3 DNA sequence: TGTGCCAGCAGCTTAAGGTCCGGGCCTGGCTACACCTTC. It specifies CASSLRSGPGYTF.

There are many counts of this clonotype. The genes are TRBV4-1 and TRBJ1-2; D may be TRBD1 (5 bases). Germline V CDR1 and CDR2: MGHRA, YSYEKL. V was cut by 3 bases and J by 3 bases, with 17 bases left in between. This CDR3 is built from 16 residues. CDR3 protein: CASSHGEWEQDYGYTF. The CDR3 nucleotides read TGCGCCAGCAGCCATGGGGAGTGGGAACAGGACTATGGCTACACCTTC.

The V gene is TRBV5-1, the J gene TRBJ2-7; no clear D gene. V lost 0 bases, J lost 5 bases, and 6 bases lay in between. CDR3 length: 12 amino acids. Germline-derived CDR1 and CDR2 are SGHRS and YFSETQ. The CDR3 spells CASSLVGDEQYF. The CDR3 bases are TGCGCCAGCAGCTTGGTAGGCGACGAGCAGTACTTC.

This clonotype showed up many times. The V call is TRBV6-2 or TRBV6-3, the J call TRBJ2-7; TRBD2 might be the D (5 bases). Germline V gives CDR1 MNHEY, CDR2 SVGEGT. The CDR3 totals 12 residues. Trimming removed 11 bases at V and 0 bases at J, with 11 bases between. The CDR3 region is CACTGSSYEQYF. The CDR3, as DNA: TGTGCCTGTACGGGAAGCTCCTACGAGCAGTACTTC.

The J gene is TRBJ2-5, the V gene TRBV10-3; tentatively, D is TRBD1 or TRBD2 (6 bases each). CDR1 ENHRY and CDR2 SYGVKD come from the germline V gene. The V end was cut by 0 bases, the J end by 5 bases, with 13 bases between. The length of the CDR3 is 15 residues. CDR3 nucleotides: TGTGCCATCAGTGAGTCGATGGGGGGCTTCGAGACCCAGTACTTC. Translation gives CAISESMGGFETQYF.

Many counts were recorded for this clonotype. The chain employs TRBV7-9 and TRBJ1-2; no definite D call. Germline V CDR1 and CDR2: SEHNR, FQNEAQ (reference sequence). This CDR3 contains 12 residues. V lost 4 bases and J 4 bases, leaving 7 bases between the germline ends. CDR3 nucleotide sequence: TGTGCCAGCAGCTACAGAGCCTATGGCTACACCTTC. It is translated as CASSYRAYGYTF.